Below, 8 T cell receptor beta chains from the same sample are listed, as sequenced in a study of blood T cells in healthy people across ages. Alongside a J-beta primer mix, a sample-barcoded 5' primer served in a second PCR lasting about 6 to 12 cycles. TCRdb itself ran the 5' RACE reads through MiXCR, one entry per CDR3 protein. The repertoire includes approximately 800,000 distinct CDR3 sequences, roughly 60% of them detected once, and approximately 21% sits in the top ten. The material sequenced was blood. The receptors here all came from a man under 40 in good health.

The chain joins TRBV5-1 to TRBJ2-3; possible D gene TRBD2, 5 bases. The CDR3 consists of 16 residues. Germline V gene lookup returns CDR1 SGHRS and CDR2 YFSETQ. V was shortened by 4 bases and J by 5 bases, with 20 bases between the two germline ends. CDR3 DNA: TGCGCCAGCAGCCCCAATAGTAGGATGGCGGGAGATACGCAGTATTTT. The encoded protein is CASSPNSRMAGDTQYF.

This clonotype was seen only a few times. In DNA form, the CDR3 reads TGCAGTGCTAGAGATAGGCTTACTAGCGGGGGTGATACGCAGTATTTT. Residues: CSARDRLTSGGDTQYF. This rearrangement joins TRBV20-1 to TRBJ2-3, with TRBD2 matching 11 bases. Germline loops: CDR1 DFQATT, CDR2 SNEGSKA (reference sequence). Trimming at V came to 0 bases and at J to 6 bases, leaving 8 bases not matched to a gene. This CDR3 comprises 16 residues.

This clonotype occurred a few times. V is TRBV3-1 and J is TRBJ1-2; no clear D. The V and J ends lost 5 bases and 4 bases respectively, with 14 bases between them. CDR1 is LGHDT and CDR2 is YNNKEL in the germline V gene (reference sequence). This CDR3 spans 14 amino acids. The DNA for the CDR3 is TGTGCCAGCAGCAGCCCAGCCGGCGGCTATGGCTACACCTTC. It translates to CASSSPAGGYGYTF.

This clonotype has just a few counts. This sequence joins TRBV28 and TRBJ2-5; D is uncertain. The CDR3 contains 13 residues. Trimming took off 5 bases at V and 4 bases at J, with 11 bases between the two ends. Germline V gene sequence: CDR1 MDHEN, CDR2 SYDVKM. The CDR3 region has the DNA TGTGCCAGCAGTGTCTGGCCCACAGAGACCCAGTACTTC. As protein: CASSVWPTETQYF.

The rearrangement links TRBV2 to TRBJ2-1; D may be TRBD1 (6 bases). Trimming removed 5 bases at V and 4 bases at J, with 12 bases between. CDR1 SNHLY and CDR2 FYNNEI come from the germline V gene. This CDR3 is built from 14 residues. The DNA for the CDR3 is TGTGCCAGCAGTAACCAGGGGCCTTACAATGAGCAGTTCTTC. Protein sequence: CASSNQGPYNEQFF.

The chain joins TRBV27 to TRBJ2-3, with 9 bases aligning to TRBD2. Germline V gene data show CDR1 as MNHEY and CDR2 as SMNVEV (reference sequence). CDR3 size: 13 residues. V trimming: 3 bases; J trimming: 10 bases; junction bases outside the gene matches: 5. The CDR3 bases are TGTGCCAGCAGTTTTCCCGGCGGGAGGGCGCAGTATTTT. Translation gives CASSFPGGRAQYF.

V and J are TRBV27 and TRBJ2-4; a weak D match, TRBD2 (5 bases). The DNA end lines up better with TRBJ2-7; the J call may be wrong. CDR3 length: 12 amino acids. Germline lookup yields CDR1 MNHEY and CDR2 SMNVEV (reference sequence). CDR3 DNA sequence: TGTGCCAGCAGGACGCGAGGGAGCGAGCAGTACTTC. This codes for CASRTRGSEQYF.

This clonotype was seen a few times. The rearrangement links TRBV20-1 to TRBJ2-5, with 8 bases aligning to TRBD2. In germline, CDR1 is DFQATT, CDR2 SNEGSKA (reference sequence). CDR3 length: 13 residues. Trimming removed 3 bases from V and 1 base from J; junction bases left unmatched: 1. The CDR3: CSASAGGQETQYF. CDR3 coding DNA: TGCAGTGCTAGCGCGGGGGGCCAAGAGACCCAGTACTTC.